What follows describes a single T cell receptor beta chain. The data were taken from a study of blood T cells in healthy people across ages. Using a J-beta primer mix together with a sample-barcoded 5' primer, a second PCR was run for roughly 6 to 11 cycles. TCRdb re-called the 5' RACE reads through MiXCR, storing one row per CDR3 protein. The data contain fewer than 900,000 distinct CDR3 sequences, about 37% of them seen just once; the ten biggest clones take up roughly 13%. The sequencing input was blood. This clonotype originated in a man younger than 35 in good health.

The CDR3 DNA reads as TGTGCCATCGGGACGGGAACCTACGAGCAGTACTTC. Its translation is CAIGTGTYEQYF. The chain carries TRBV10-3 and TRBJ2-7; possibly TRBD1 or TRBD2 for D (5 bases each). V lost 8 bases and J 2 bases, leaving 10 bases between the germline ends. There are 12 residues in the CDR3. From germline, CDR1 is ENHRY and CDR2 SYGVKD.